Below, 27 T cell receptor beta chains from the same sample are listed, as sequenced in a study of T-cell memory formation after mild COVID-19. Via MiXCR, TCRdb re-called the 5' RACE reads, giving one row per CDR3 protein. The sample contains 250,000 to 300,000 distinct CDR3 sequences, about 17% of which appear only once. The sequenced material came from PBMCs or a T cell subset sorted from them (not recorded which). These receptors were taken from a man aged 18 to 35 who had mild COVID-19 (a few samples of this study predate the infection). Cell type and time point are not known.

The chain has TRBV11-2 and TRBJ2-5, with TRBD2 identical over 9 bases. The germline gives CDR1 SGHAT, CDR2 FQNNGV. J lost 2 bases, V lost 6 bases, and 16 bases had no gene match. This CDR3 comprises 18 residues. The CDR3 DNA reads TGTGCCAGCAGTCCACTTTGGGGGCTAGCGGGGACTCAAGAGACCCAGTACTTC. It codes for CASSPLWGLAGTQETQYF.

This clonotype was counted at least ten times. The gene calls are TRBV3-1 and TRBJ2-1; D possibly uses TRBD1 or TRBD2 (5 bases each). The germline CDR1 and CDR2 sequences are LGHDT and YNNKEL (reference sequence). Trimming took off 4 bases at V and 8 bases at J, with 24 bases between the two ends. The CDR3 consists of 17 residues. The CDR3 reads CASSPRRGGPHWDEQFF. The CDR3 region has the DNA TGTGCCAGCAGCCCTCGTCGGGGCGGGCCTCATTGGGATGAGCAGTTCTTC.

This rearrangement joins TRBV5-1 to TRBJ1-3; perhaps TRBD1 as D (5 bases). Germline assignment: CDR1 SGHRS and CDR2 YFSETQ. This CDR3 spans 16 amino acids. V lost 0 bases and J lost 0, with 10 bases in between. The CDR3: CASSLEGLNSGNTIYF. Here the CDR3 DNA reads TGCGCCAGCAGCTTGGAGGGACTAAACTCTGGAAACACCATATATTTT. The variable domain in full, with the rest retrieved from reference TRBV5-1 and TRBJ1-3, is KAGVTQTPRYLIKTRGQQVTLSCSPISGHRSVSWYQQTPGQGLQFLFEYFSETQRNKGNFPGRFSGRQFSNSRSEMNVSTLELGDSALYLCASSLEGLNSGNTIYFGEGSWLTVV.

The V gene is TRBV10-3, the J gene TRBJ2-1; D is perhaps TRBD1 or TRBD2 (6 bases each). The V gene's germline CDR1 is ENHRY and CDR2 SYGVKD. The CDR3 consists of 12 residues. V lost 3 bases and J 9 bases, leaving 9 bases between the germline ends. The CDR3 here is CAISDRGREQFF. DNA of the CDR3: TGTGCCATCAGTGACCGGGGGCGTGAGCAGTTCTTC.

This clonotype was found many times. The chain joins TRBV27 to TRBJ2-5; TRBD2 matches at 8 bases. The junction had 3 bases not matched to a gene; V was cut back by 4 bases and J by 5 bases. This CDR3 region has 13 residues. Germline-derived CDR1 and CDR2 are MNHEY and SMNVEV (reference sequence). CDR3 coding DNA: TGTGCCAGCAGTTCGGGAGGGTATGAGACCCAGTACTTC. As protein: CASSSGGYETQYF.

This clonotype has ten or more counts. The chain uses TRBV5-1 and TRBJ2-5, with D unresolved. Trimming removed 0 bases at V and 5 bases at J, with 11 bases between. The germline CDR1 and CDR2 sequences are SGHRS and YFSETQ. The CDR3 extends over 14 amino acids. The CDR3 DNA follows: TGCGCCAGCAGCTTGGGCGGCGACGGGGAGACCCAGTACTTC. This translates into CASSLGGDGETQYF. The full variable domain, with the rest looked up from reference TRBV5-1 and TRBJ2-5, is KAGVTQTPRYLIKTRGQQVTLSCSPISGHRSVSWYQQTPGQGLQFLFEYFSETQRNKGNFPGRFSGRQFSNSRSEMNVSTLELGDSALYLCASSLGGDGETQYFGPGTRLLVL.

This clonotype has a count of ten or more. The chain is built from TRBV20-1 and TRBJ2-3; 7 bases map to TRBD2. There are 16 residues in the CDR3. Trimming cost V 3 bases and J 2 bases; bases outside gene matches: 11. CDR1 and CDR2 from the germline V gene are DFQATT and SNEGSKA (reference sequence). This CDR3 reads CSASTAGDLDTDTQYF. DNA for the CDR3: TGCAGTGCTAGTACGGCGGGGGACTTGGACACAGATACGCAGTATTTT.

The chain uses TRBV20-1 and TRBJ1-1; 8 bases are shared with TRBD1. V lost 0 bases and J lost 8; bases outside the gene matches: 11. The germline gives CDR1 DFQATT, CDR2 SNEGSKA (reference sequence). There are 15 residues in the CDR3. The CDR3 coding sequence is TGCAGTGCTAGAGAGCAAAGGAGGGGACAGGTCGAAGCTTTCTTT. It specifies CSAREQRRGQVEAFF.

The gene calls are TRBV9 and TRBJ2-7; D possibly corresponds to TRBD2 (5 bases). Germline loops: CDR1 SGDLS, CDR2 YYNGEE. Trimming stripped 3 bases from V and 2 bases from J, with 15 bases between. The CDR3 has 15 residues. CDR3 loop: CASSAGGGLPYEQYF. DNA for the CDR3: TGTGCCAGCAGCGCCGGCGGCGGGCTACCCTACGAGCAGTACTTC.

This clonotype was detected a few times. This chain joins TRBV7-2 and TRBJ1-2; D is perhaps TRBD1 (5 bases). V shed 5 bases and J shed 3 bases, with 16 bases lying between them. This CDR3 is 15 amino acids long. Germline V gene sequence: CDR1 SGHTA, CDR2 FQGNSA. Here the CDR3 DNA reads TGTGCCAGCAGCACCGCCCGGAGGGGCGACTATGGCTACACCTTC. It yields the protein CASSTARRGDYGYTF.

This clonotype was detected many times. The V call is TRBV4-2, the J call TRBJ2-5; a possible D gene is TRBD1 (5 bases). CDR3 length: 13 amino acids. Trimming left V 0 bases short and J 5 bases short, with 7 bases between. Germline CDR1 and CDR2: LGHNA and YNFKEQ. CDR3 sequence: CASSQDPGETQYF. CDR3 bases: TGTGCCAGCAGCCAAGATCCAGGGGAGACCCAGTACTTC.

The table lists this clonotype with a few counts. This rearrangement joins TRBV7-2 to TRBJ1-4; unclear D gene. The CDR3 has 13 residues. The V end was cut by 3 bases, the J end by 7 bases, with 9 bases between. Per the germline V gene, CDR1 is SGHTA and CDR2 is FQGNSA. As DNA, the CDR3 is TGTGCCAGCAGCTTTTATCTAAGTGAAAAACTGTTTTTT. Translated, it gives CASSFYLSEKLFF.

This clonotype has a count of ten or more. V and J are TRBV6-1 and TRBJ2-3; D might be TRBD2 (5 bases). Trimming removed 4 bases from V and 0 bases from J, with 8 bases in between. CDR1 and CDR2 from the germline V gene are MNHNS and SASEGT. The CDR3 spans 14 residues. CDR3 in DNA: TGTGCCAGCAGTGGCAGCGGAAGCACAGATACGCAGTATTTT. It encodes CASSGSGSTDTQYF.

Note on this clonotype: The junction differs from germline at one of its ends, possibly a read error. The CDR3 region has the DNA TGTGCCAGCAGCTTAGAGGCTAGCGGGGGGCCAAGTGATGTCTTC. Its protein is CASSLEASGGPSDVF. This chain uses TRBV7-2 with TRBJ2-1; the match to TRBD2 covers 11 bases. Germline CDR1 is SGHTA and CDR2 is FQGNSA. The CDR3 loop spans 15 amino acids.

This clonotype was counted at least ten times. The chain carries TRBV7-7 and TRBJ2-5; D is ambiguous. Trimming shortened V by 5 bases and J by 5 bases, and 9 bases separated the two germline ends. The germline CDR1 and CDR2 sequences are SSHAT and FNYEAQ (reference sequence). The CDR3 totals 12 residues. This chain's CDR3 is CASSAWKETQYF. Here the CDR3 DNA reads TGTGCCAGCAGCGCTTGGAAGGAGACCCAGTACTTC. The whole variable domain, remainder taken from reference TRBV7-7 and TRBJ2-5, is GAGVSQSPRYKVTKRGQDVTLRCDPISSHATLYWYQQALGQGPEFLTYFNYEAQPDKSGLPSDRFSAERPEGSISTLTIQRTEQRDSAMYRCASSAWKETQYFGPGTRLLVL.

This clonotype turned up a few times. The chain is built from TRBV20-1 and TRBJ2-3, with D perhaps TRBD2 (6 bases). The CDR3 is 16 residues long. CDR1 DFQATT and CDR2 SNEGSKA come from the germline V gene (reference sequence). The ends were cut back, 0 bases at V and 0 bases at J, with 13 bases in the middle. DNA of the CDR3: TGCAGTGCTAGAGATCGCCTAGCGACTAGCACAGATACGCAGTATTTT. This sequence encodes CSARDRLATSTDTQYF.

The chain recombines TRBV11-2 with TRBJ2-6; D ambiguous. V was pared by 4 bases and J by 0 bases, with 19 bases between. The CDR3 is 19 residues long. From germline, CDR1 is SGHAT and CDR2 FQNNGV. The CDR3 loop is CASSSLRSGFNSGANVLTF. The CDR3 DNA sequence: TGTGCCAGCAGCTCACTGAGGTCTGGATTCAACTCTGGGGCCAACGTCCTGACTTTC.

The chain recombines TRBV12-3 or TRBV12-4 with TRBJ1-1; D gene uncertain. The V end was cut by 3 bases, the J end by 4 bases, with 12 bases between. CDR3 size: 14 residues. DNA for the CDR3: TGTGCCAGCAGTTTGACGGGCCAGAGCACTGAAGCTTTCTTT. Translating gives CASSLTGQSTEAFF.

The CDR3: CASTRHEVGSYEQYF. The DNA for the CDR3 is TGTGCCAGCACCCGACATGAGGTGGGGTCCTACGAGCAGTACTTC. The chain is built from TRBV6-2 or TRBV6-3 and TRBJ2-7, with no clear D. With 7 bases removed from V and 1 base from J, the gap between germline ends came to 17 bases. CDR1 is MNHEY and CDR2 is SVGEGT in the germline V gene. The CDR3 is 15 amino acids.

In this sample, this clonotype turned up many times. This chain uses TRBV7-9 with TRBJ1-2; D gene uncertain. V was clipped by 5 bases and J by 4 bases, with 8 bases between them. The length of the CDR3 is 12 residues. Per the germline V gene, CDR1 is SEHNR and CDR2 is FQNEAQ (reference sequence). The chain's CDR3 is CASSPDGYGYTF. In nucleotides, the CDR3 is TGTGCCAGCAGCCCGGACGGCTATGGCTACACCTTC.

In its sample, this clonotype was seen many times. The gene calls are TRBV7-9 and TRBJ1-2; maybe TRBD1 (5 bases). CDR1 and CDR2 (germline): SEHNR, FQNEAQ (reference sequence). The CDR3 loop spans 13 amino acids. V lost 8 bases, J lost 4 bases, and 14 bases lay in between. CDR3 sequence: CASGQGLGYGYTF. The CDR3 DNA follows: TGTGCCAGCGGACAAGGACTTGGCTATGGCTACACCTTC.

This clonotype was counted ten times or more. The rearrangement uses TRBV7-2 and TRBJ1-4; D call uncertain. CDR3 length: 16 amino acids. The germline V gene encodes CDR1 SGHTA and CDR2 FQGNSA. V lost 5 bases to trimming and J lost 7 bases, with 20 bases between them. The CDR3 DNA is TGTGCCAGCAGCCTATTTGGAAGGTCCGGAGGTGAAAAACTGTTTTTT. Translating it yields CASSLFGRSGGEKLFF.

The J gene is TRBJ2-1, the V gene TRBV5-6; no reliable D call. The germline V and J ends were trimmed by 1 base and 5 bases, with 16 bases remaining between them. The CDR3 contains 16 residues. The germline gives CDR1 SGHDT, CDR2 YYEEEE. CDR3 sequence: CASSLRVAMQHNEQFF. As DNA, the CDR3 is TGTGCCAGCAGCTTGCGGGTTGCAATGCAACACAATGAGCAGTTCTTC.

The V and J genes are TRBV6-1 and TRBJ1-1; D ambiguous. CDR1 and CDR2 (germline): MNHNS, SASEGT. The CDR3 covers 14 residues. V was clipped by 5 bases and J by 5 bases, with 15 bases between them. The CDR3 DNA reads TGTGCCAGCAGTTACCGGACTAGGGTGACTGAAGCTTTCTTT. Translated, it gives CASSYRTRVTEAFF.

CDR3 bases: TGTGCCAGCAGCAAAGGACAGCCTGGTGCAGATACGCAGTATTTT. Translated: CASSKGQPGADTQYF. V is TRBV11-2 and J is TRBJ2-3; a possible D gene is TRBD1 (6 bases). Germline CDR1 and CDR2: SGHAT and FQNNGV. V lost 5 bases and J 4 bases, leaving 16 bases between the germline ends. The CDR3 spans 15 residues.

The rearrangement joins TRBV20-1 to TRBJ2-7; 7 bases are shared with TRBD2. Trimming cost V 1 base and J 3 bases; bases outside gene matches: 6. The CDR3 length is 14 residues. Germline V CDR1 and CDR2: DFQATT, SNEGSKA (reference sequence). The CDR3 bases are TGCAGTGCTAGAGTGCGCGGGAGATTCTACGAGCAGTACGTC. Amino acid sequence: CSARVRGRFYEQYV.

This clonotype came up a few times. CDR3 DNA: TGTGCCAGCAGATCAGGGTTATCCCCCTCCTACGAGCAGTACGTC. It translates to CASRSGLSPSYEQYV. The J gene is TRBJ2-7, the V gene TRBV5-5; TRBD1 is a possible D gene (5 bases). Germline CDR1 is SGHKS and CDR2 is YYEKEE (reference sequence). The CDR3 spans 15 residues. Deletions cut 5 bases from V and 0 bases from J, with 15 bases between.